These T cell receptor beta chains were read from a single sample in a study of blood T cells in healthy people across ages. TCRdb redid the calling of the 5' RACE reads with MiXCR, one entry per CDR3 protein. Here the sample spans 1.5 million or so distinct CDR3 sequences, approximately 38% being singletons. The source material was blood. These TCRs come from a woman between 18 and 29 years old in good health. The CDR3 runs from the conserved cysteine through the conserved F or W. The D gene is left open where the match is weak. Clone size, where shown, is once, few, many, or a class for clones that have expanded.

V,size,D,J,CDR3,DNA
TRBV11-2,-,-,TRBJ2-3,CASSSGRQTLLDTQYF,TGTGCCAGCAGCTCCGGACGCCAGACTCTCCTGGATACGCAGTATTTT
TRBV25-1,-,-,TRBJ1-1,CASSEYPWGGGFTEAFF,TGTGCCAGCAGTGAATATCCCTGGGGGGGAGGGTTCACTGAAGCTTTCTTT
TRBV29-1,-,TRBD2,TRBJ2-1,CSVVLAGGRRDKQFF,TGCAGCGTTGTGCTAGCGGGGGGCCGACGCGATAAGCAGTTCTTC
TRBV6-5,-,-,TRBJ1-5,CASNVPGQPQHF,TGTGCCAGCAACGTACCGGGTCAGCCCCAGCATTTT
TRBV30,-,TRBD1,TRBJ1-1,CACERDRGPEAFF,TGTGCCTGCGAGAGGGACAGGGGCCCTGAAGCTTTCTTT
TRBV19,once,TRBD1,TRBJ2-1,CASSMGTGVSYEQFF,TGTGCCAGTAGTATGGGGACAGGGGTTTCATATGAGCAGTTCTTC
TRBV29-1,-,-,TRBJ2-2,CGVEGHSTGELFF,TGCGGCGTCGAGGGACACTCCACCGGGGAGCTGTTTTTT
TRBV10-3,-,TRBD1,TRBJ2-5,CAISERTGQETQYF,TGTGCCATCAGTGAGAGGACAGGTCAAGAGACCCAGTACTTC
TRBV20-1,few,-,TRBJ1-6,CSARISGRSPISPLHF,TGCAGTGCGCGGATCTCGGGACGGAGCCCGATTTCACCCCTCCACTTT
TRBV29-1,-,-,TRBJ1-4,CSVVVAIGGNEKLFF,TGCAGCGTTGTAGTCGCAATAGGAGGGAATGAAAAACTGTTTTTT
TRBV6-1,-,-,TRBJ2-1,CASSEEGGLSYNEQFF,TGTGCCAGCAGTGAAGAAGGGGGGTTGTCCTACAATGAGCAGTTCTTC
TRBV6-5,few,-,TRBJ2-3,CASSYSMASSDTQYF,TGTGCCAGCAGTTACTCGATGGCCAGCTCAGATACGCAGTATTTT
TRBV7-2,-,TRBD2,TRBJ2-1,CASSSAGGGGYNEQFF,TGTGCCAGCAGCTCCGCCGGCGGGGGTGGGTACAATGAGCAGTTCTTC
TRBV28,-,-,TRBJ1-4,CASSPPTEHLNEKLFF,TGTGCCAGCAGTCCCCCGACAGAACACCTTAATGAAAAACTGTTTTTT
TRBV5-1,few,-,TRBJ2-7,CASSLQEASYEQYF,TGCGCCAGCAGCTTACAGGAGGCCTCCTACGAGCAGTACTTC
TRBV7-9,-,-,TRBJ2-4,CASSPQGGTLAKNIQYF,TGTGCCAGCAGCCCACAAGGGGGGACCCTAGCCAAAAACATTCAGTACTTC
TRBV20-1,few,-,TRBJ1-5,CSARDFRDSNQPQHF,TGCAGTGCTAGAGATTTTAGGGACAGCAATCAGCCCCAGCATTTT
TRBV4-1,-,-,TRBJ1-4,CASSPRAMNNEKLFF,TGCGCCAGCAGCCCCAGGGCCATGAATAATGAAAAACTGTTTTTT
TRBV11-2,-,TRBD2,TRBJ2-1,CASSARTSSYNEQFF,TGTGCCAGCAGCGCCCGGACTAGCAGTTACAATGAGCAGTTCTTC
TRBV30,few,-,TRBJ1-2,CAWSMSNYGYTF,TGTGCCTGGAGTATGTCGAACTATGGCTACACCTTC
TRBV14,once,-,TRBJ1-4,CASSLQTVGEKLFF,TGTGCCAGCAGCCTCCAGACAGTCGGCGAAAAACTGTTTTTT
TRBV20-1,-,-,TRBJ2-1,CSANHRNNEQFF,TGCAGTGCAAACCACAGGAACAATGAGCAGTTCTTC
TRBV2,-,-,TRBJ2-5,CASSDWAFKTQYF,TGTGCCAGCAGTGACTGGGCTTTCAAGACCCAGTACTTC
TRBV12-3/TRBV12-4,few,TRBD1,TRBJ1-2,CASSHSLEPGQSNYGYTF,TGTGCCAGCAGCCACAGCCTTGAACCGGGACAGTCTAACTATGGCTACACCTTC
TRBV7-2,many,TRBD1,TRBJ2-5,CASSLTGDQETQYF,TGTGCCAGCAGCTTGACAGGGGACCAAGAGACCCAGTACTTC
TRBV7-9,many,-,TRBJ2-5,CASSLGDRDQETQYF,TGTGCCAGCAGCTTAGGTGATAGAGATCAAGAGACCCAGTACTTC
TRBV4-1,-,-,TRBJ1-5,CASSQVGGTSGNQPQHF,TGCGCCAGCAGCCAGGTGGGGGGGACGTCCGGCAATCAGCCCCAGCATTTT
TRBV6-5,many,-,TRBJ2-7,CASRRGTYEQYF,TGTGCCAGCAGAAGGGGAACCTACGAGCAGTACTTC
TRBV28,-,TRBD1,TRBJ1-2,CAGTDRGGYGYTF,TGTGCCGGCACGGACAGGGGAGGCTATGGCTACACCTTC
TRBV12-3/TRBV12-4,few,-,TRBJ1-2,CASSLGGANGYTF,TGTGCCAGCAGCTTGGGGGGGGCCAATGGCTACACCTTC
TRBV27,-,TRBD1,TRBJ2-7,CASSSPGQGIIDEQYF,TGTGCCAGCAGTTCCCCGGGACAGGGCATTATAGATGAGCAGTACTTC
TRBV9,-,TRBD2,TRBJ2-7,CASGPSGSSYEQYF,TGTGCCAGCGGACCTAGCGGGAGCTCCTACGAGCAGTACTTC
TRBV12-3/TRBV12-4,-,TRBD2,TRBJ2-3,CASSFGTSGSPLDTQYF,TGTGCCAGCAGTTTCGGGACTAGCGGGAGTCCTTTAGATACGCAGTATTTT
TRBV5-1,few,TRBD1,TRBJ2-7,CASSLGGTGKSYEQYF,TGCGCCAGCAGCTTGGGGGGGACAGGAAAATCCTACGAGCAGTACTTC
TRBV29-1,-,TRBD1,TRBJ2-6,CSVESQVQDRDVSGANVLTF,TGCAGCGTTGAATCGCAGGTCCAGGACAGGGATGTCTCTGGGGCCAACGTCCTGACTTTC
TRBV12-3/TRBV12-4,-,TRBD2,TRBJ2-5,CASSTRIAGGQETSKETQYF,TGTGCCAGCAGTACGCGGATAGCGGGAGGACAAGAAACCTCGAAAGAGACCCAGTACTTC
TRBV7-2,few,TRBD2,TRBJ2-7,CASSDSGSNYEQYF,TGTGCCAGCAGCGACAGCGGGAGTAACTACGAGCAGTACTTC
TRBV24-1,-,TRBD1,TRBJ1-5,CATSATGTGNQPQHF,TGTGCCACCAGTGCCACCGGGACAGGTAATCAGCCCCAGCATTTT
TRBV6-1,-,-,TRBJ2-7,CASRIGTSYEQYF,TGTGCCAGCCGTATAGGGACATCTTACGAGCAGTACTTC
TRBV12-3/TRBV12-4,-,TRBD2,TRBJ2-3,CASGIAGGTDTQYF,TGTGCCAGCGGGATAGCGGGGGGCACAGATACGCAGTATTTT
TRBV18,few,-,TRBJ2-3,CASSPGSDRYPRDTQYF,TGTGCCAGCTCACCGGGTTCCGACAGGTACCCAAGGGATACGCAGTATTTT
TRBV29-1,few,-,TRBJ2-4,CSVDGGGALAKNIQYF,TGCAGCGTTGACGGCGGTGGGGCCCTAGCCAAAAACATTCAGTACTTC
TRBV7-2,few,-,TRBJ2-5,CASSRDWAMETQYF,TGTGCCAGCAGCAGGGACTGGGCTATGGAGACCCAGTACTTC
TRBV12-3/TRBV12-4,-,-,TRBJ2-2,CASHTGTGELFF,TGTGCCAGCCATACAGGGACCGGGGAGCTGTTTTTT
TRBV10-3,-,TRBD2,TRBJ2-2,CAINPSGIIGELFF,TGTGCCATCAACCCTAGCGGGATAATCGGGGAGCTGTTTTTT
TRBV3-1,-,TRBD2,TRBJ2-1,CASSQDLFFGLALTSSYKEQFF,TGTGCCAGCAGCCAAGATCTCTTTTTTGGACTAGCGCTAACGAGCTCCTACAAGGAGCAGTTCTTC
TRBV6-5,-,TRBD1,TRBJ2-5,CASSLQGLLGKTQYF,TGTGCCAGCAGTTTACAGGGGCTACTCGGAAAGACCCAGTACTTC
TRBV20-1,-,TRBD2,TRBJ2-3,CSAGRGLAGLTDTQYF,TGCAGTGCTGGAAGGGGACTAGCGGGGCTCACAGATACGCAGTATTTT
TRBV7-9,-,-,TRBJ1-3,CASGLGSGNTIYF,TGTGCCAGCGGACTCGGCTCTGGAAACACCATATATTTT
TRBV3-1,-,-,TRBJ2-1,CASSQKKGLRYNEQFF,TGTGCCAGCAGCCAAAAAAAGGGACTGAGATACAATGAGCAGTTCTTC
TRBV6-1,-,TRBD1,TRBJ2-6,CATRTGKSSGANVLTF,TGTGCCACCCGGACAGGGAAAAGCTCTGGGGCCAACGTCCTGACTTTC
TRBV20-1,-,TRBD2,TRBJ2-7,CSAQPDRRGALYEQYF,TGCAGTGCACAACCCGATCGGCGGGGGGCCCTCTACGAGCAGTACTTC
TRBV12-5,-,-,TRBJ2-5,CASGFEETQYF,TGTGCTAGTGGTTTTGAGGAGACCCAGTACTTC